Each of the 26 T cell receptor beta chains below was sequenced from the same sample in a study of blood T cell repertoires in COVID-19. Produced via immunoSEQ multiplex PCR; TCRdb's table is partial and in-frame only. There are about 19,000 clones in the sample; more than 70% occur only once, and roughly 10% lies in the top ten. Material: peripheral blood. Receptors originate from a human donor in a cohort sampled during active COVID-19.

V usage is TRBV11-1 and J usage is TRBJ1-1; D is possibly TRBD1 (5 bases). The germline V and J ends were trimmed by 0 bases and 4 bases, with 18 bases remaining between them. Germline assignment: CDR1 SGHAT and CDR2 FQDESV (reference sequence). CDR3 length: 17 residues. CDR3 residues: CASSLARQGSLSTEAFF. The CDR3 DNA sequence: TGTGCCAGCAGCTTAGCGCGTCAGGGATCGTTGAGCACTGAAGCTTTCTTT.

The DNA for the CDR3 is TGTGCCAGCAGCTTAGCGGGAGGACAGGCATCCGCAGCTTTCTTT. Its protein product is CASSLAGGQASAAFF. This chain links TRBV7-9 with TRBJ1-1; 7 bases fit TRBD1. The ends lost 0 bases at V and 10 bases at J; junction bases unmatched: 11. Germline-derived CDR1 and CDR2 are SEHNR and FQNEAQ (reference sequence). The CDR3 has 15 amino acids.

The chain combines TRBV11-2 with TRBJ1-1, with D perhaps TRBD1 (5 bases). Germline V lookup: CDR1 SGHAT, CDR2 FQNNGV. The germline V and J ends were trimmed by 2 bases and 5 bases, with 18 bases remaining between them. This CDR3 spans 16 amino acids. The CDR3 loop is CASSLRRQRNGTEAFF. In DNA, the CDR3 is TGTGCCAGCAGCTTAAGGCGACAGCGAAACGGGACTGAAGCTTTCTTT.

CDR3 sequence: CASSSGTGGFTEAFF. For the CDR3, the DNA is TGTGCCAGCAGCTCCGGGACAGGCGGATTCACTGAAGCTTTCTTT. The gene calls are TRBV7-9 and TRBJ1-1, with 8 positions matching TRBD1. The germline V gene encodes CDR1 SEHNR and CDR2 FQNEAQ (reference sequence). The ends lost 4 bases at V and 4 bases at J; junction bases unmatched: 8. The CDR3 spans 15 residues.

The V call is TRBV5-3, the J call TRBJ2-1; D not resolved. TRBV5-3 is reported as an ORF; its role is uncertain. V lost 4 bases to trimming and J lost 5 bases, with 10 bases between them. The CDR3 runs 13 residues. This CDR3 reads CARSPRRNNEQFF. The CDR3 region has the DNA TGTGCCAGAAGCCCGCGGAGAAACAATGAGCAGTTCTTC.

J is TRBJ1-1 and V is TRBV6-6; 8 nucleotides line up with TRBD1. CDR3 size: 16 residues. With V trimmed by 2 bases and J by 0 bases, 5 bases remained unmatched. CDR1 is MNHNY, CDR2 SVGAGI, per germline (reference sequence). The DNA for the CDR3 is TGTGCCAGCAGTTACCGGACAGGGCGTTTGAACACTGAAGCTTTCTTT. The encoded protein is CASSYRTGRLNTEAFF.

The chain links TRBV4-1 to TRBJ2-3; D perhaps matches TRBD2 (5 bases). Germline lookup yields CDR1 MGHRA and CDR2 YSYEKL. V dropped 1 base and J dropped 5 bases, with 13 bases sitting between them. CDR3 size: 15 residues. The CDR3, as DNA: TGCGCCAGCAGCCAAGTAATCGGGCGGGTAGATACGCAGTATTTT. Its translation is CASSQVIGRVDTQYF.

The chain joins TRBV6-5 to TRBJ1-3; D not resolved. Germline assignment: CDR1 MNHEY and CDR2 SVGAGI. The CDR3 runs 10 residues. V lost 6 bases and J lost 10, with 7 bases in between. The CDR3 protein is CASRQLTIYF. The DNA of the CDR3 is TGTGCCAGCAGGCAACTTACCATATATTTT.

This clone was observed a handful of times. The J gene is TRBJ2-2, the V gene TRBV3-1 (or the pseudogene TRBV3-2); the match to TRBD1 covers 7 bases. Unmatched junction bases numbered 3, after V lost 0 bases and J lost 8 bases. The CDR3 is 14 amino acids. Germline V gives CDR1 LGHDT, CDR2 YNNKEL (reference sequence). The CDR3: CASSQEGGSGELFF. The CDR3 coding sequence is TGTGCCAGCAGCCAAGAAGGGGGCTCTGGGGAGCTGTTTTTT.

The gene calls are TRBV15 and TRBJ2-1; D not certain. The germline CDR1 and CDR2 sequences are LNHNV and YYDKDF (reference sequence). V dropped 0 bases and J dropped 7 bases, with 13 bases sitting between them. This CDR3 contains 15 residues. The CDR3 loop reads CATSRDQAVWNEQFF. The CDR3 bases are TGTGCCACCAGCAGAGATCAGGCAGTTTGGAATGAGCAGTTCTTC.

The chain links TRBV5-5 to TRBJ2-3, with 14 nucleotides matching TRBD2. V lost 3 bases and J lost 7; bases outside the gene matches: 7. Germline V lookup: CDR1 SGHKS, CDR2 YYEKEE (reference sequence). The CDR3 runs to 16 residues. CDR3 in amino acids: CASSSLTSGGAHTQYF. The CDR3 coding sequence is TGTGCCAGCAGCTCCCTGACTAGCGGGGGGGCGCATACGCAGTATTTT.

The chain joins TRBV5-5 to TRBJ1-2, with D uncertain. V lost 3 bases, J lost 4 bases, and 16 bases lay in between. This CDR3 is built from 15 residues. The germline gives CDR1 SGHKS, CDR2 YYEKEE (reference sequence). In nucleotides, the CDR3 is TGTGCCAGCAGCTCCCTCCGGGAGGGTAGCTATGGCTACACCTTC. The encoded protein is CASSSLREGSYGYTF.

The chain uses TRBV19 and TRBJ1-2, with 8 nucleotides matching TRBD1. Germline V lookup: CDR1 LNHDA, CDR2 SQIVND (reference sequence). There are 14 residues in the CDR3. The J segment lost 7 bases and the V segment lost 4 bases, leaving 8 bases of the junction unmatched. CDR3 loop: CASSNQGARGGYTF. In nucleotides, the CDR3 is TGTGCCAGTAGTAACCAGGGGGCGCGCGGTGGCTACACCTTC.

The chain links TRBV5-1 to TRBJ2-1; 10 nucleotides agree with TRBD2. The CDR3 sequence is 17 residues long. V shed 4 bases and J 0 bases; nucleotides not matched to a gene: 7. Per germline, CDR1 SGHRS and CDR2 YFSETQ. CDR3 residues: CASSKVAGGYSYNEQFF. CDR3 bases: TGCGCCAGCAGCAAAGTAGCGGGGGGCTACTCCTACAATGAGCAGTTCTTC.

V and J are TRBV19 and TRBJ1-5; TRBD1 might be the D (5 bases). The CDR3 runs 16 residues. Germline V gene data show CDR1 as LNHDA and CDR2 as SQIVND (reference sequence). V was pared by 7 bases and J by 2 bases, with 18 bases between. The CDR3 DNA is TGTGCCAGTACCACCGGACATTCTGGAGGCAATCAGCCCCAGCATTTT. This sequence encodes CASTTGHSGGNQPQHF.

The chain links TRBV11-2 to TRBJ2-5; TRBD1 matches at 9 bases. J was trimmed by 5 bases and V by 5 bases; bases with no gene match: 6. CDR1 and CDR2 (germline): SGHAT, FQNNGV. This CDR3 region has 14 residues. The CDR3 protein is CASSRDRVGETQYF. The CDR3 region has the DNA TGTGCCAGCAGCCGGGACAGGGTTGGTGAGACCCAGTACTTC.

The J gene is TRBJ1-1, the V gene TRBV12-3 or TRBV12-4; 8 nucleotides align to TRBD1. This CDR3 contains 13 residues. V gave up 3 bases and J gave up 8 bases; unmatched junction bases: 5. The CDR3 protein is CASSFGQGGEAFF. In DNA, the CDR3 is TGTGCCAGCAGTTTCGGACAGGGAGGGGAAGCTTTCTTT.

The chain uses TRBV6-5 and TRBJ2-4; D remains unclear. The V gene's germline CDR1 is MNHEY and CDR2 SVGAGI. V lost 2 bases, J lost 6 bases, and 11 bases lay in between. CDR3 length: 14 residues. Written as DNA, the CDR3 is TGTGCCAGCAGTTACGGGCAGCATGGAAACATTCAGTACTTC. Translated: CASSYGQHGNIQYF.

The CDR3 bases are TGCGCCAGCAGCCAAGTCTTGAGGAATCACATGAACACTGAAGCTTTCTTT. It is translated as CASSQVLRNHMNTEAFF. The V and J genes are TRBV4-1 and TRBJ1-1, with unresolved D. This CDR3 region has 17 residues. The V gene's germline CDR1 is MGHRA and CDR2 YSYEKL. Trimming left V 1 base short and J 0 bases short, with 15 bases between.

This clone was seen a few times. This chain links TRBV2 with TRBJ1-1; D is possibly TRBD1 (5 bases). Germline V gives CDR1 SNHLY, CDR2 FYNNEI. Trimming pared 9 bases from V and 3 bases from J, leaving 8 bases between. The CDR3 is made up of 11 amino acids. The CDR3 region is CARQVDTEAFF. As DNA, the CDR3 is TGTGCCAGACAGGTCGACACTGAAGCTTTCTTT.

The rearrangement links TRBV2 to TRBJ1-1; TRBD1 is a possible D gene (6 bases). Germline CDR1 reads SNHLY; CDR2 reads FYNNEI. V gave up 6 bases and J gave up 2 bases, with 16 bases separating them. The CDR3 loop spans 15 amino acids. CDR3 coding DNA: TGTGCCAGCAGAGGTTCTAGGACAGCAAACACTGAAGCTTTCTTT. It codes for CASRGSRTANTEAFF.

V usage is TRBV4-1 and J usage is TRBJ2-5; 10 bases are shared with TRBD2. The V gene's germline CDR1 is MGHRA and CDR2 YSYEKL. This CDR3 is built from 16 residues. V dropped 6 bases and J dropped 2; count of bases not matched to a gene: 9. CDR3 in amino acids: CASRRLLAGIQETQYF. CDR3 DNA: TGCGCCAGCAGGCGTCTACTAGCGGGGATACAAGAGACCCAGTACTTC.

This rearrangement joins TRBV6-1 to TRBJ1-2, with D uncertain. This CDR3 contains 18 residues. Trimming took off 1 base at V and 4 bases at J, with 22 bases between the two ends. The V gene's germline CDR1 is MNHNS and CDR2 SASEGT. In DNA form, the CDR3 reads TGTGCCAGCAGTGAAGGGACTCCCACCTACGCCCCTCTCTATGGCTACACCTTC. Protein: CASSEGTPTYAPLYGYTF.

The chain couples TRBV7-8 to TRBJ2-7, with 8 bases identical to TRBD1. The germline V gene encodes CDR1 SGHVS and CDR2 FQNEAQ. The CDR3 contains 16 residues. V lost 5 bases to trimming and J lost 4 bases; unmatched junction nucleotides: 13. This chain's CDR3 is CASSPSPGRGLYEQYF. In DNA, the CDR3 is TGTGCCAGCAGCCCAAGCCCCGGCAGGGGGCTTTACGAGCAGTACTTC.

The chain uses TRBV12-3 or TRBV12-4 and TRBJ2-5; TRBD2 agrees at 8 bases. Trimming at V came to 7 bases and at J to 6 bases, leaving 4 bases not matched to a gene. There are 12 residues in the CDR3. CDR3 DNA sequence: TGTGCCAGCACCCGGGGGGGAAAGACCCAGTACTTC. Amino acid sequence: CASTRGGKTQYF.

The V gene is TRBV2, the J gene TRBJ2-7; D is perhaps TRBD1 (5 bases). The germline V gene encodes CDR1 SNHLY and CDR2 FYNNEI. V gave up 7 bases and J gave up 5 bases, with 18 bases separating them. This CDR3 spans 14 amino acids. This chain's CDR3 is CASIPSRGLHEQYF. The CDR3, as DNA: TGTGCCAGCATTCCCTCAAGGGGCTTGCACGAGCAGTACTTC.